This paragraph reports one TCR beta chain. The data belong to a study of blood T cell repertoires in COVID-19. For the study at large: T cells, B-cell-depleted T cells, or PBMCs provided the cDNA or gDNA that served as material.

V was pared by 5 bases and J by 1 base, with 3 bases of the junction left unmatched. Germline CDR1 and CDR2: WSHSY and SAAADI. The CDR3 sequence is 14 residues long. Enrolment of Seattle patients took place during active infection, and they were followed longitudinally. TCRdb's copy holds only in-frame clones and misses some; the assay was immunoSEQ multiplex PCR. The table has 390,000 or so clones, about 89% seen once. The gene calls are TRBV10-2 and TRBJ2-5, with 8 bases fitting TRBD1. Sequences were obtained from peripheral blood. The origin of this receptor is a woman aged 25 to 39 with COVID-19, enrolled during active disease. The CDR3 is CASSFTGGQETQYF. The CDR3 DNA follows: TGCGCCAGCAGTTTTACAGGGGGCCAAGAGACCCAGTACTTC.